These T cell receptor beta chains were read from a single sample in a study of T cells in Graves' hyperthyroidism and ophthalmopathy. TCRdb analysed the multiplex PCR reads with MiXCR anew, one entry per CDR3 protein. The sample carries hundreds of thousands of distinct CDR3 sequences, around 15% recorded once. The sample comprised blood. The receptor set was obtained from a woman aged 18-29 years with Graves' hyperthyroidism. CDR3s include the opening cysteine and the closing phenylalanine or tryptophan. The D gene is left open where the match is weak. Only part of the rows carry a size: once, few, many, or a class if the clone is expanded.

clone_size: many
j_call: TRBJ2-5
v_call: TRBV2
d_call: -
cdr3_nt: TGTGCCAGCGAATCAGGGTTGGCCGAGACCCAGTACTTC
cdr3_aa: CASESGLAETQYF

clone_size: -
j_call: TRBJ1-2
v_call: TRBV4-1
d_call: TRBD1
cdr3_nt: TGCGCCAGCAGCCACTCCAGACAGGGAGCTAACTATGGCTACACCTTC
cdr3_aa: CASSHSRQGANYGYTF

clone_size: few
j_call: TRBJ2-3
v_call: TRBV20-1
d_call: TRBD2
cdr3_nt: TGCAGTGCATGGGACAGACCCGGACTAGCGGGAGGTGGGGATACGCAGTATTTT
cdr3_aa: CSAWDRPGLAGGGDTQYF

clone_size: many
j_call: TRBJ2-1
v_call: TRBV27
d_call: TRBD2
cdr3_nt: TGTGCCAGCAGTTTTTCGAAGCGGGAGGGTCACGAGCAGTTCTTC
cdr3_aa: CASSFSKREGHEQFF

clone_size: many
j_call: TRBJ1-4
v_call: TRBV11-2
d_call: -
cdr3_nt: TGTGCCAGCAGCTTTTTAGGCGAAAAACTGTTTTTT
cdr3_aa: CASSFLGEKLFF

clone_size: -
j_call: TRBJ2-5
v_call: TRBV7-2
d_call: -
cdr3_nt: TGTGCCAGCAGCCCCAACTTAGCGAACCAAGAGACCCAGTACTTC
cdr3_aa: CASSPNLANQETQYF

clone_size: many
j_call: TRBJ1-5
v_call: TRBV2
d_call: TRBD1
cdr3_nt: TGTGCCAGCAGCCGGACAGGTTATAGCAATCAGCCCCAGCATTTT
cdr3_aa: CASSRTGYSNQPQHF

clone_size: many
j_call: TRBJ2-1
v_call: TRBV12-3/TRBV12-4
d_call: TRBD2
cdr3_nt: TGTGCCAGCAGTTTTCCTAGCGCGGGAGCATATGAGCAGTTCTTC
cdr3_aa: CASSFPSAGAYEQFF

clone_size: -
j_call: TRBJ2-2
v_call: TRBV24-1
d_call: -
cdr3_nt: TGTGCCACCACCGGGGTGGGGGCCGGGGAGCTGTTTTTT
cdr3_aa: CATTGVGAGELFF

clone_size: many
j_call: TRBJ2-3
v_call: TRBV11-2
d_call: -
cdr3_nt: TGTGCCAGCAGCGACAACACAGATACGCAGTATTTT
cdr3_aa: CASSDNTDTQYF

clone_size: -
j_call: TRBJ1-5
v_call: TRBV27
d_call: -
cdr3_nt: TGTGCCAGCAGCCGGACATTTAGCAATCAGCCCCAGCATTTT
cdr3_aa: CASSRTFSNQPQHF